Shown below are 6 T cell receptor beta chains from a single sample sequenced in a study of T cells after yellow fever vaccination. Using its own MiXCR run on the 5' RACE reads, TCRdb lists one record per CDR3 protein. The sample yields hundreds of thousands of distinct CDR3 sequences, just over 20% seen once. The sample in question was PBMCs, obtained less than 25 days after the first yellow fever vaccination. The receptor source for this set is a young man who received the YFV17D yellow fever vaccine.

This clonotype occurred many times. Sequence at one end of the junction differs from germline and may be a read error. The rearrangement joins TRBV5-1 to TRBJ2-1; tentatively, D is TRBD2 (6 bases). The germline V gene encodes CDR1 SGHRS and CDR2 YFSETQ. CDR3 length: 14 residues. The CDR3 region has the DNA TGTGCCAGCAGCTTAAGGCAGGGAGGCAATGAGCAGTTCTTC. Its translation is CASSLRQGGNEQFF.

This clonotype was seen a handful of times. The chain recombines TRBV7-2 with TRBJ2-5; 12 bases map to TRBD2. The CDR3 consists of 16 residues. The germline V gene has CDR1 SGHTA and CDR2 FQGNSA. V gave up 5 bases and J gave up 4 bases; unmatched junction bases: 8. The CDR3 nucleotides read TGTGCCAGCAGCGGATGGACTAGCGGGGATTTAGAGACCCAGTACTTC. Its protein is CASSGWTSGDLETQYF.

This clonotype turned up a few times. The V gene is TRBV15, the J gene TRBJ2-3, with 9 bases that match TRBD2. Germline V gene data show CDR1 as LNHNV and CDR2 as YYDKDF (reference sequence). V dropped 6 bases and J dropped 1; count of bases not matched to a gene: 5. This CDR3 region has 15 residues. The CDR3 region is CATRAGGLGTDTQYF. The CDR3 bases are TGTGCCACCAGGGCGGGGGGGCTCGGCACAGATACGCAGTATTTT.

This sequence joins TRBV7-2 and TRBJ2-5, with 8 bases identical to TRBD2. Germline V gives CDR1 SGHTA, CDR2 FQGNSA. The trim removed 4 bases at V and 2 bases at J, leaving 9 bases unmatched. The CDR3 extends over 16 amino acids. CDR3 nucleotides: TGTGCCAGCAGCTGGAACCTAGCGGGCGCTCAAGAGACCCAGTACTTC. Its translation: CASSWNLAGAQETQYF.

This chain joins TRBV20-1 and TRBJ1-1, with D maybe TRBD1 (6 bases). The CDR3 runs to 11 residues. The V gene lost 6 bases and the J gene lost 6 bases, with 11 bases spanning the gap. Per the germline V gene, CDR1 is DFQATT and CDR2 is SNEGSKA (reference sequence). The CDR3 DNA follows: TGCAGTGCAATGGGACACCCTGAAGCTTTCTTT. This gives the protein CSAMGHPEAFF.

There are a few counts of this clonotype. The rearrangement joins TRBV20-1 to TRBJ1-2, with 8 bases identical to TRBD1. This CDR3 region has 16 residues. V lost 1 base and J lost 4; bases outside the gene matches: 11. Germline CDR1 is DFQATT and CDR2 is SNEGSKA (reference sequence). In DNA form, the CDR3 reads TGCAGTGCTAGAGGCAGGGGGCGCGCCAGGTTCTATGGCTACACCTTC. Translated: CSARGRGRARFYGYTF.